Here is one TCR beta chain with its context. The sample originates from a study of PD-1 blockade in mismatch repair-deficient tumors. The germline V gene encodes CDR1 SQVTM and CDR2 ANQGSEA. Between the trimmed V and J ends, which lost 3 bases and 4 bases, there was a span of 19 bases. The CDR3 runs to 15 residues. Here immunoSEQ multiplex PCR was the method, and the copy in TCRdb shows in-frame clones only, minus some. Of approximately 120,000 clones in the sample, 86% are singletons; the top ten hold 13%. The sequences come from peripheral blood, collected 44 weeks after starting pembrolizumab. The chain links TRBV29-1 to TRBJ2-7, with D possibly matching TRBD1 (6 bases). This clonotype originated in an adult with mismatch repair-deficient cancer. CDR3 in amino acids: CSVDLGATILYEQYF. The CDR3 DNA sequence: TGCAGCGTTGATCTGGGGGCGACCATCTTGTACGAGCAGTACTTC.